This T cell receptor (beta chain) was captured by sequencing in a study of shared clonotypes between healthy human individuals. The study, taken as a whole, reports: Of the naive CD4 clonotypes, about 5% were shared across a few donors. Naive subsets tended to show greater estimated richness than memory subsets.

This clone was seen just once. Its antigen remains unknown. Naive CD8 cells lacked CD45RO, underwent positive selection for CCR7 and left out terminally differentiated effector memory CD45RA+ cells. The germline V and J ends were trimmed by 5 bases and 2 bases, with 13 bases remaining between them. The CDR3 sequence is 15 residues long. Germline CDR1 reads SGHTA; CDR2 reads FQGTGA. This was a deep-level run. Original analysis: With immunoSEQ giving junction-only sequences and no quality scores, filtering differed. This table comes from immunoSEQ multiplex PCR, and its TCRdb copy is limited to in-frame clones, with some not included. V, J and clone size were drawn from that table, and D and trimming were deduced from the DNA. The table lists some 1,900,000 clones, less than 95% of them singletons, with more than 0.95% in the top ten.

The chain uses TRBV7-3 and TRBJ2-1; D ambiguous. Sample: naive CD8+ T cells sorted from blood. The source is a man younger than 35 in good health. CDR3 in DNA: TGTGCCAGCAGCCGCGCCGATTTAGCCTACAATGAGCAGTTCTTC. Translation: CASSRADLAYNEQFF.